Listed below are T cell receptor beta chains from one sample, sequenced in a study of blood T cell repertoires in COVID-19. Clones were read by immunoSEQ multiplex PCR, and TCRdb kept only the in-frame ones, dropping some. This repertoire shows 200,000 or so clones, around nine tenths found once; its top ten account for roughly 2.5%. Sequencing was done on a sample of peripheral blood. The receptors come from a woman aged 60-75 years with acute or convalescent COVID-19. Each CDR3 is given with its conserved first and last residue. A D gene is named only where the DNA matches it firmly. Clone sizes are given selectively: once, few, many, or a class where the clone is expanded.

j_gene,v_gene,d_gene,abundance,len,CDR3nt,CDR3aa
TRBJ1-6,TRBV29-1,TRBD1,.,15,TGCAGCTTGGGACAGGGGAGCTCCTATAATTCACCCCTCCACTTT,CSLGQGSSYNSPLHF
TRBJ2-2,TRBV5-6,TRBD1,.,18,TGTGCCAGCAGCTTCCGGACAGGGACTTTGAGTGGTACCGGGGAGCTGTTTTTT,CASSFRTGTLSGTGELFF
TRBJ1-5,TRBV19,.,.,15,TGTGCCAGTAGTATAGATCGACAGACCTATTGGCCCCAGCATTTT,CASSIDRQTYWPQHF
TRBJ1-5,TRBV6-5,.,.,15,TGTGCCAGCAGCAAAGGGGGGGTTAACAATCAGCCCCAGCATTTT,CASSKGGVNNQPQHF
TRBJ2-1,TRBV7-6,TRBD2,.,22,TGTGCCAGCAGCTTAGGGTCTACAAATAGGGTTAGCGGGACGATTGATGGCAATGAGCAGTTCTTC,CASSLGSTNRVSGTIDGNEQFF
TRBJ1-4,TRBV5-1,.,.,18,TGCGCCAGCAGCTTAGGGGGAATTTCCACTGCAACTAATGAAAAACTGTTTTTT,CASSLGGISTATNEKLFF
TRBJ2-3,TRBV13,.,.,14,TGTGCCAGCAGCGGGCGGGGACGGACAGATACGCAGTATTTT,CASSGRGRTDTQYF
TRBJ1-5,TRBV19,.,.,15,TGTGCCAGTAGTATAGAGTCAGGGGTAAATCAGCCCCAGCATTTT,CASSIESGVNQPQHF
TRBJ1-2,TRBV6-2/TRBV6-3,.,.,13,TGTGCCAGCAGTTACGACGGGTACTATGGCTACACCTTC,CASSYDGYYGYTF
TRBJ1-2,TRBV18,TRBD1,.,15,TGTGCCAGCCAACAGGGGTTCTTTACCGGATATGGCTACACCTTC,CASQQGFFTGYGYTF
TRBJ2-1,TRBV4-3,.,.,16,TGCGCCAGCAGCCAGGGGACCGGGAGAGGGAACAATGAGCAGTTCTTC,CASSQGTGRGNNEQFF
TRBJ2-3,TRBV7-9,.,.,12,TGTGCCAGCAGCTTAGGGAGAGATACGCAGTATTTT,CASSLGRDTQYF
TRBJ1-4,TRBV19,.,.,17,TGTGCCAGTAGTATGATGGGACAATCCCCTCAGAATGAAAAACTGTTTTTT,CASSMMGQSPQNEKLFF
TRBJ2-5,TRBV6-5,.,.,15,TGTGCCAGCAGTTACTCGACAAGGGGAAGGCAGACCCAGTACTTC,CASSYSTRGRQTQYF
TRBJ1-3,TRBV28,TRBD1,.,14,TGTGCCAGCAGTTCCGGGACAGGGATGAACACCATATATTTT,CASSSGTGMNTIYF
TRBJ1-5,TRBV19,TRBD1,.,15,TGTGCCAGTAGTACAGACAGGGGGCGCGGTCAGCCCCAGCATTTT,CASSTDRGRGQPQHF
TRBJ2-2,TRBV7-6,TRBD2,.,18,TGTGCCAGCAGCTTAGTTGTCGGGGGGGCCTTTGACACCGGGGAGCTGTTTTTT,CASSLVVGGAFDTGELFF
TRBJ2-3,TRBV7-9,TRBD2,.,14,TGTGCCAGCAGCCTCGGGACTAGTTCAGATACGCAGTATTTT,CASSLGTSSDTQYF
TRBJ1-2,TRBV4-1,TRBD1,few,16,TGCGCCAGCAGCCAAGATGAGGACAGGGGTATCTATGGCTACACCTTC,CASSQDEDRGIYGYTF
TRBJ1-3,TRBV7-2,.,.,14,TGTGCCAGCAGCGCCGGAACACAGCGAAACACCATATATTTT,CASSAGTQRNTIYF
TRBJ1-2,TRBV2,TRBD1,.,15,TGTGCCAGCAGTCTAGACAGGGGTTGGGACTATGGCTACACCTTC,CASSLDRGWDYGYTF
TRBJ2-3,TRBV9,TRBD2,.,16,TGTGCCAGCAGCAATGGACTGGTAGCGGGGTTGTATACGCAGTATTTT,CASSNGLVAGLYTQYF
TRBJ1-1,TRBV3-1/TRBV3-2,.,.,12,TGTGCCAGCAGTAAGAGGGCTACTGAAGCTTTCTTT,CASSKRATEAFF
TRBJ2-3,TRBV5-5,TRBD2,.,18,TGTGCCAGCAGCTTGAGCCCACGGGGTAGCGGGGGCACAGATACGCAGTATTTT,CASSLSPRGSGGTDTQYF
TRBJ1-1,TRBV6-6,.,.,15,TGTGCCAGCAGTCCATCCACGGCAGGCTACACTGAAGCTTTCTTT,CASSPSTAGYTEAFF
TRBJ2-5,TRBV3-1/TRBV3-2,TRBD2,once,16,TGTGCCAGCAGCCAAAGCACTAGCGGGGGATATGGGACCCAGTACTTC,CASSQSTSGGYGTQYF
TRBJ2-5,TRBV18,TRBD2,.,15,TGTGCCAGCTCTAGACTAGCGGGAAAACAAGAGACCCAGTACTTC,CASSRLAGKQETQYF
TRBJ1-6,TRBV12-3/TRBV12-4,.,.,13,TGTGCCAGCACTTATCGTGAGGGCACACCCCTCCACTTT,CASTYREGTPLHF
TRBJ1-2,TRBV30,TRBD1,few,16,TGTGCCTGGACACCACTATACGGGACAGGGGACTATGGCTACACCTTC,CAWTPLYGTGDYGYTF
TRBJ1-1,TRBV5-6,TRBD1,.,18,TGTGCCAGCAGCTTGTATGCGGGACAGGGGGCTCTGAACACTGAAGCTTTCTTT,CASSLYAGQGALNTEAFF
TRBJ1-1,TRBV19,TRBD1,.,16,TGTGCCAGTAGTGCCGGGACAGGGGGCAAGAACACTGAAGCTTTCTTT,CASSAGTGGKNTEAFF
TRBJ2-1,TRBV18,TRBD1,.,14,TGTGCCAGCTCACCACTGACAGGGATGAATGAGCAGTTCTTC,CASSPLTGMNEQFF
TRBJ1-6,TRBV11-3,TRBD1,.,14,TGTGCCAGCAGCTTAGGACAGGGGAATTCACCCCTCCACTTT,CASSLGQGNSPLHF
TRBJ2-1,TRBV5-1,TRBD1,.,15,TGCGCCAGCAGCATGGGACAGGGAAGAAACAATGAGCAGTTCTTC,CASSMGQGRNNEQFF
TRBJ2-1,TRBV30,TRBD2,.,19,TGTGCCTGGAGTGTAGTACTAGCGGGAGGGACCCTCGCCCGGTTTGGGCAGTTCTTC,CAWSVVLAGGTLARFGQFF
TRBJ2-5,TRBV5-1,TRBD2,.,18,TGCGCCAGCAGCTCCTTTGGGGCTAGCGGGGGGGCGCGGGAGACCCAGTACTTC,CASSSFGASGGARETQYF
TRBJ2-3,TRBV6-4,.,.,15,TGTGCCAGCAGTGACTCCGGGCATAAGGGGGATACGCAGTATTTT,CASSDSGHKGDTQYF
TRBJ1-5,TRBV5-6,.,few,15,TGTGCCAGCAGCCTACAGGGAATTAGCAATCAGCCCCAGCATTTT,CASSLQGISNQPQHF
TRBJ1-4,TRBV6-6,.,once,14,TGTGCCAGCAGTTACGATAGGGGTAATGAAAAACTGTTTTTT,CASSYDRGNEKLFF
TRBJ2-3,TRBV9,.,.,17,TGTGCCAGCAGCGTAGCTAGGACAGAACCTAGCACAGATACGCAGTATTTT,CASSVARTEPSTDTQYF
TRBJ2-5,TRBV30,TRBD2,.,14,TGTGCCGCCCAGGGCGGGGGGAGGAAAGAGACCCAGTACTTC,CAAQGGGRKETQYF
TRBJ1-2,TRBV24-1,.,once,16,TGTGCCACCAGTGATTCGGAGGGTAGGCGGAGAAATGGCTACACCTTC,CATSDSEGRRRNGYTF
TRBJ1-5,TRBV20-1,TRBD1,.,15,TGCAGTGCTAGTATGGGACAGGGGAATAGTCAGCCCCAGCATTTT,CSASMGQGNSQPQHF
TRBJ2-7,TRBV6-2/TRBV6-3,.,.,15,TGTGCCAGCAGTAGGGGGCTCGGGAGGGCCGATGAGCAGTACTTC,CASSRGLGRADEQYF
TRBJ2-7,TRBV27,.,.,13,TGTGCCAGCAGTTTCATTGGTCCGTACGGGCAGTACTTC,CASSFIGPYGQYF
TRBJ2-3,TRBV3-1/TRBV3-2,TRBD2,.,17,TGTGCCAGCAGCCAACCCGGTCTAGCGGGGGGGCCAGATACGCAGTATTTT,CASSQPGLAGGPDTQYF
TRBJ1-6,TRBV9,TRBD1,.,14,TGTGCCAGCAGCGCAACAGGGGGCGGTTCACCCCTCCACTTT,CASSATGGGSPLHF
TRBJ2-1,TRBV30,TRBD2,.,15,TGTGCCTGGGGGCCCGGGACTAGCGAATACAATGAGCAGTTCTTC,CAWGPGTSEYNEQFF
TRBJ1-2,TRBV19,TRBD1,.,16,TGTGCCAGTAGTAGGGGAGGACAGGGGGCTGCCTATGGCTACACCTTC,CASSRGGQGAAYGYTF